These T cell receptor beta chains were read from a single sample in a study of cytomegalovirus exposure and HLA in healthy donors. Here immunoSEQ multiplex PCR was the method, and the copy in TCRdb shows in-frame clones only, minus some. The sample lists approximately 100,000 clones; about 75% were seen once. The sequenced sample was PBMCs. Receptors were obtained from a man in his fifties or sixties in good health and CMV-seronegative. CDR3s include the opening cysteine and the closing phenylalanine or tryptophan. Fields, in order: V gene, clone size, J gene, D gene, CDR3 protein, CDR3 DNA. A D gene is named only where the DNA matches it firmly. Clone size is stated in some rows and not others, as once, few, many or a class when expanded.

V: TRBV7-9
size: .
J: TRBJ1-1
D: .
CDR3: CSSSPFGGGWTEAFF
DNA: TGTTCCAGCAGCCCCTTTGGGGGGGGTTGGACTGAAGCTTTCTTT

V: TRBV2
size: .
J: TRBJ2-1
D: TRBD1
CDR3: CASSGGTVYNEQFF
DNA: TGTGCCAGCAGTGGAGGGACAGTCTACAATGAGCAGTTCTTC

V: TRBV19
size: .
J: TRBJ2-1
D: TRBD2
CDR3: CASSKGSGRSLDEQFF
DNA: TGTGCCAGTAGCAAGGGAAGCGGGAGGTCTTTGGATGAGCAGTTCTTC

V: TRBV5-1
size: .
J: TRBJ1-6
D: .
CDR3: CASSLGWGSRGFSPLHF
DNA: TGCGCCAGCAGCTTGGGGTGGGGTAGTAGGGGGTTTTCACCCCTCCACTTT

V: TRBV19
size: once
J: TRBJ2-1
D: TRBD2
CDR3: CASSIASGRMAYNEQFF
DNA: TGTGCCAGTAGTATTGCTAGCGGGAGAATGGCGTACAATGAGCAGTTCTTC

V: TRBV7-8
size: .
J: TRBJ2-7
D: .
CDR3: CASSYGGGQSYEQYF
DNA: TGTGCCAGCAGTTATGGCGGGGGCCAATCCTACGAGCAGTACTTC

V: TRBV2
size: .
J: TRBJ2-5
D: TRBD1
CDR3: CASNRDRASGETQYF
DNA: TGTGCCAGCAACCGGGACAGGGCGTCCGGGGAGACCCAGTACTTC

V: TRBV2
size: once
J: TRBJ2-7
D: .
CDR3: CASREGVGASYEQYF
DNA: TGTGCCAGCAGAGAGGGGGTGGGGGCGAGCTACGAGCAGTACTTC

V: TRBV29-1
size: .
J: TRBJ2-7
D: .
CDR3: CSGAGGGDEQYF
DNA: TGCAGCGGGGCTGGAGGGGGCGACGAGCAGTACTTC

V: TRBV6-5
size: few
J: TRBJ2-7
D: TRBD1
CDR3: CASNRQGAGEQYF
DNA: TGTGCCAGCAATCGGCAGGGGGCGGGGGAGCAGTACTTC

V: TRBV18
size: .
J: TRBJ1-1
D: TRBD1
CDR3: CASSLRTGENTEAFF
DNA: TGTGCCAGCTCACTACGGACAGGGGAGAACACTGAAGCTTTCTTT

V: TRBV11-2
size: .
J: TRBJ2-7
D: TRBD1
CDR3: CASSFARTGEQYF
DNA: TGTGCCAGCAGCTTCGCTAGGACAGGTGAGCAGTACTTC

V: TRBV6-5
size: .
J: TRBJ2-3
D: TRBD2
CDR3: CASSLSGDRGTQYF
DNA: TGTGCCAGCAGTTTGAGCGGGGATAGGGGTACGCAGTATTTT

V: TRBV9
size: .
J: TRBJ1-5
D: .
CDR3: CASSVNVGDQPQHF
DNA: TGTGCCAGCAGCGTCAATGTCGGGGATCAGCCCCAGCATTTT

V: TRBV16
size: .
J: TRBJ1-1
D: TRBD1
CDR3: CASSQSKGQGATEAFF
DNA: TGTGCCAGCAGCCAATCGAAGGGACAGGGGGCTACTGAAGCTTTCTTT

V: TRBV5-6
size: .
J: TRBJ2-7
D: .
CDR3: CASGAGYEQYF
DNA: TGTGCCTCAGGGGCCGGCTACGAGCAGTACTTC

V: TRBV29-1
size: .
J: TRBJ2-7
D: .
CDR3: CSVGSLSSYEQYF
DNA: TGCAGCGTTGGTTCGCTTAGCTCCTACGAGCAGTACTTC

V: TRBV27
size: once
J: TRBJ2-7
D: .
CDR3: CASTSPGQGLYEQYF
DNA: TGTGCCAGCACCTCCCCCGGACAGGGACTATACGAGCAGTACTTC

V: TRBV27
size: .
J: TRBJ1-2
D: TRBD1
CDR3: CAIPRDRGTLYGYTF
DNA: TGTGCCATCCCCCGGGACAGGGGCACCCTCTATGGCTACACCTTC

V: TRBV2
size: .
J: TRBJ1-4
D: .
CDR3: CASSVGRLNEKLFF
DNA: TGTGCCAGCAGTGTGGGGCGACTCAATGAAAAACTGTTTTTT

V: TRBV10-3
size: .
J: TRBJ2-7
D: TRBD2
CDR3: CAISGTSGSYEQYF
DNA: TGTGCCATCAGTGGGACTAGCGGATCCTACGAGCAGTACTTC

V: TRBV4-2
size: few
J: TRBJ1-1
D: TRBD1
CDR3: CASSRLDRANTEAFF
DNA: TGTGCCAGCAGCCGACTAGACAGGGCGAACACTGAAGCTTTCTTT

V: TRBV5-1
size: .
J: TRBJ2-5
D: .
CDR3: CASSLSGRSVTGTQYF
DNA: TGCGCCAGCAGCTTGTCGGGGAGGTCAGTAACGGGGACCCAGTACTTC

V: TRBV7-6
size: .
J: TRBJ2-1
D: TRBD2
CDR3: CASSLATSGSKEQFF
DNA: TGTGCCAGCAGCTTAGCGACTAGCGGGAGTAAGGAGCAGTTCTTC

V: TRBV5-5
size: .
J: TRBJ1-5
D: .
CDR3: CASSLPPVQIHQPQHF
DNA: TGTGCCAGCAGCTTGCCCCCAGTCCAAATCCATCAGCCCCAGCATTTT

V: TRBV5-5
size: .
J: TRBJ2-3
D: TRBD1
CDR3: CASRPRDRGTDTQYF
DNA: TGTGCCAGCAGACCCCGGGACAGGGGAACAGATACGCAGTATTTT

V: TRBV30
size: .
J: TRBJ1-5
D: TRBD1
CDR3: CAWRGQAPSNQPQHF
DNA: TGTGCCTGGAGGGGACAGGCTCCAAGCAATCAGCCCCAGCATTTT